This TCR beta chain is from a study of T-cell memory formation after mild COVID-19. Study findings and constraints: While clones contracting from day 15 to 85 were balanced between CD4 and CD8, later expanders leaned CD4+. The CD4+ clones that contracted clustered mainly within CM and EM, and the CD8+ clones concentrated in EMRA.

Each CDR3 protein is one row after TCRdb ran MiXCR on the 5' RACE reads. The profile shows 540,000 or so distinct CDR3 sequences, around 21% of them singletons. This clonotype was seen more than once but under ten times. Its antigen remains unidentified. The trim removed 6 bases at V and 8 bases at J, leaving 9 bases unmatched. The CDR3 is 13 amino acids. The TCR sequence derives from an adult woman who had mild COVID-19 (a few samples of this study predate the infection). Cell type and time point are not known. Sample: PBMCs or a T cell subset sorted from them (not recorded which). V usage is TRBV12-3 or TRBV12-4 and J usage is TRBJ1-2; 7 bases match TRBD1. In DNA form, the CDR3 reads TGTGCCAGCAGGCGAACAGGGGCAGGCGGCTACACCTTC. It translates to CASRRTGAGGYTF.